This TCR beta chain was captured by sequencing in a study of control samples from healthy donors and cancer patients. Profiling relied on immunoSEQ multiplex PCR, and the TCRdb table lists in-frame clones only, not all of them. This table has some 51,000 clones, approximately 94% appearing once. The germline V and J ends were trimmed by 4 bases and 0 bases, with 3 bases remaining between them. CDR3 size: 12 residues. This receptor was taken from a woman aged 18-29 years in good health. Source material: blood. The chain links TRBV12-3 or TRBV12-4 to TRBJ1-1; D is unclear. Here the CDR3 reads CASSSVNTEAFF. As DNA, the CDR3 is TGTGCCAGCAGTTCTGTGAACACTGAAGCTTTCTTT.